A selection of T cell receptor beta chains follows, all from one sample in a study of blood T cell repertoires in COVID-19. TCRdb's table, derived via immunoSEQ multiplex PCR, lists solely in-frame clones and lacks some. The sample includes 300,000 or so clones, just under 90% of them seen just once. The sample comprised PBMCs or T cells enriched from blood (not recorded which). The source is a woman aged 45-65 years who had been exposed to COVID-19. The conserved cysteine and the conserved F or W are not part of the CDR3 here.

TRBV2	TRBJ1-2	13	ASSEWAGLNYGYT
TRBV27	TRBJ2-7	16	ASSSEVTGTGGIYEQY
TRBV14	TRBJ1-2	17	ASSPLSYRENRANYGYT
TRBV4-1	TRBJ2-2	16	ASSQVAGSLTNTGELF
TRBV9	TRBJ2-1	14	ASSLGQVSSYNEQF
TRBV9	TRBJ1-3	13	ASSASDRAGNTIY
TRBV7-8	TRBJ2-7	12	ASSIGIKNYEQY
TRBV3-1/TRBV3-2	TRBJ1-6	14	ASSQVAGLDNSPLH
TRBV7-9	TRBJ1-1	14	ASSPGGGQGRTEAF
TRBV15	TRBJ1-5	14	ATSREGRGINQPQH
TRBV10-3	TRBJ2-2	13	AISTTGVGDGELF
TRBV24-1	TRBJ1-2	14	ATSDPGQGADYGYT
TRBV4-2	TRBJ1-4	14	ASSRPGQVTHEKLF
TRBV7-9	TRBJ1-6	11	ASSGQYNSPLH
TRBV4-2	TRBJ2-5	14	ASSQDGAGGGETQY
TRBV14	TRBJ2-7	11	ASSQVSSAKQY
TRBV20-1	TRBJ2-7	10	SASPGGGEQY
TRBV19	TRBJ2-5	12	ASSMPGVQETQY
TRBV9	TRBJ2-2	14	ASSVGGTLKTGELF
TRBV27	TRBJ2-7	13	ASSLRGQSSYEQY
TRBV5-4	TRBJ2-5	11	ASSGNREETQY
TRBV3-1/TRBV3-2	TRBJ2-1	13	ASSLTSGVYNEQF
TRBV7-8	TRBJ2-7	13	ASSLAPGQNYEQY
TRBV7-2	TRBJ2-7	11	ASSFGGVLEQY
TRBV3-1/TRBV3-2	TRBJ2-3	16	ASSRNPRLASSADTQY
TRBV7-2	TRBJ1-6	12	ASSLAVTNSPLH
TRBV7-2	TRBJ1-4	13	ASRQGQGAVEKLF
TRBV5-1	TRBJ2-5	16	ASSLGVGGPQYQETQY
TRBV5-6	TRBJ1-5	13	ASSSQGLDDQPQH
TRBV11-3	TRBJ2-1	15	ASSLAGTGWPYNEQF
TRBV18	TRBJ2-1	10	ASSSEAGEQF
TRBV18	TRBJ1-5	13	ASSPRGQPDQPQH
TRBV7-2	TRBJ2-7	13	ASSFQGTGIHEQY
TRBV14	TRBJ1-2	11	ASSQERTGGVS
TRBV6-5	TRBJ2-7	12	ASRAPLVPYEQY
TRBV19	TRBJ1-2	13	ASSSGSLGYYGYT
TRBV28	TRBJ1-4	12	ASRYRGGGEKLF
TRBV18	TRBJ2-7	13	ASSTAPQGPGEQY
TRBV2	TRBJ2-1	12	ASSTSEVNNEQF
TRBV2	TRBJ1-3	15	ASSVRAGQLTGNTIY
TRBV12-3/TRBV12-4	TRBJ2-1	10	ASSFSYNEQF
TRBV9	TRBJ2-1	11	ASSVAGVNEQF
TRBV29-1	TRBJ1-1	9	SAGQGTEAF
TRBV5-6	TRBJ1-2	11	ASSPGQGLGYT
TRBV10-3	TRBJ2-7	13	AISESRQGPYEQY
TRBV28	TRBJ1-1	14	ASSLGSGALSTEAF
TRBV5-1	TRBJ2-7	13	ASSSVGGQTYEQY
TRBV28	TRBJ1-1	12	ASSPGVSDTEAF
TRBV5-6	TRBJ1-4	13	ASSTPGQANEKLF
TRBV3-1/TRBV3-2	TRBJ1-3	12	ASSQGAGGNTIY